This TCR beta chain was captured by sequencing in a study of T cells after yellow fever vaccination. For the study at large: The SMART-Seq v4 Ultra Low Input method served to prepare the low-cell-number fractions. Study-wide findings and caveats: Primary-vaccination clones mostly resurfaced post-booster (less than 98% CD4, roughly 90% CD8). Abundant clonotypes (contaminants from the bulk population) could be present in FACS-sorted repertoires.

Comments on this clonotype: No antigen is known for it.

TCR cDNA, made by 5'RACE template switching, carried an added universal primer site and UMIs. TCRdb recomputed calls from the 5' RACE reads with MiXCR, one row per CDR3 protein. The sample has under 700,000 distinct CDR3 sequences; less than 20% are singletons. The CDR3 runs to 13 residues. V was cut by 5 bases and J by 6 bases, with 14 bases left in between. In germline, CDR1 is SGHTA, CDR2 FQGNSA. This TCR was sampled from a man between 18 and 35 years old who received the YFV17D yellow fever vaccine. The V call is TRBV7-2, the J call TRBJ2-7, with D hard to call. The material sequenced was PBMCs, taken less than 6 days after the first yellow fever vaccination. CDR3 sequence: CASSVQEAREQYF. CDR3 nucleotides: TGTGCCAGCAGCGTCCAAGAAGCCCGCGAGCAGTACTTC.